This TCR beta chain stems from a study of shared clonotypes between healthy human individuals. General study findings and limits: Non-shared clonotypes had lower generation probabilities than those shared by all four donors. Donor scarcity curtailed the genetic and exposure-history diversity represented herein.

Naive CD8 cells comprised CD45RO-negative, CCR7-positively selected cells, excluding terminally differentiated effector memory CD45RA+ cells. All donors were Caucasian adults living in Nashville, Tennessee. Comment on this clone: Antigen specificity is unknown.

Trimming pared 2 bases from V and 2 bases from J, leaving 11 bases between. There are 15 residues in the CDR3. Germline CDR1 SGHRS, CDR2 YFSETQ. Some clones are missing from TCRdb's copy, which holds only in-frame ones; the method was immunoSEQ multiplex PCR. The table records some 2 million clones, about 95% of them present only once. The clonotype comes from a man aged 18 to 35 in good health. The chain carries TRBV5-1 and TRBJ2-1; D is uncertain. Sequencing input: naive CD8+ T cells sorted from blood. CDR3 nucleotides: TGCGCCAGCAGCTTTCGGAGCTCGACCTACAATGAGCAGTTCTTC. It codes for CASSFRSSTYNEQFF.